This T cell receptor (beta chain) was sequenced for a study of identical twins. Whole-study results and caveats: Out-of-frame alpha sequences shared by twins were enriched for low generation probability. The models systematically underestimated how much out-of-frame TCR alpha was shared in monozygotic twins. High-abundance cord blood beta clonotypes had fewer insertions; memory repertoires showed none.

Template switching, a step in the protocol, added a universal primer site, and cDNA carried unique molecular identifiers. TCRdb itself ran the 5' RACE reads through MiXCR, one entry per CDR3 protein. This repertoire shows a few hundred thousand distinct CDR3 sequences, approximately 14% found once; its top ten account for about 0.97%. A note on this clonotype: The antigen is not known.

The V and J ends lost 4 bases and 3 bases, in that order; junction bases with no gene match: 6. CDR1 and CDR2 (germline): SGHTA, FQGNSA. The CDR3 covers 15 residues. The data were also submitted as part of a second study, on yellow fever vaccine responses in identical twins.

The chain carries TRBV7-2 and TRBJ1-2; the match to TRBD1 covers 9 bases. The sample was CD4+ T cells sorted from blood. The TCR originated in a young woman in good health. CDR3 region: CASSYGQGNDYGYTF. For the CDR3, the DNA is TGTGCCAGCAGCTACGGACAGGGGAACGACTATGGCTACACCTTC.